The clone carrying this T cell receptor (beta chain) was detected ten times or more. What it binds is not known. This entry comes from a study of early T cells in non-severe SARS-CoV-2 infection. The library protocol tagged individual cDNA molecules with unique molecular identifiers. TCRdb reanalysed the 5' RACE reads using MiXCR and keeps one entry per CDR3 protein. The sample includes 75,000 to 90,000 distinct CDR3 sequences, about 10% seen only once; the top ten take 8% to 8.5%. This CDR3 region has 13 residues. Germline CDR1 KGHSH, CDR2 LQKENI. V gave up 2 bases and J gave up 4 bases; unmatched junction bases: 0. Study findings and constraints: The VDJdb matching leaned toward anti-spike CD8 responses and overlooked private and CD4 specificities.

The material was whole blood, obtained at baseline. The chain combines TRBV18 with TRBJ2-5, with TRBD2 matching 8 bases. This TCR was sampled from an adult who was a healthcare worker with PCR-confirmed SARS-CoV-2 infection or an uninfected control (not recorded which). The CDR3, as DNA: TGTGCCAGCTCACCAGCGGGGGGAGAGACCCAGTACTTC. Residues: CASSPAGGETQYF.